These T cell receptor beta chains were read from a single sample in a study of human T cells and chemical hapten exposure. In TCRdb, the RACE reads were re-called with MiXCR into one record per CDR3 protein. The sample shows 82,000 or so distinct CDR3 sequences, around 13% of them seen only once. The source material was whole blood, sampled in connection with sensitization to the hapten diphenylcyclopropenone (DPC). The receptors stem from a woman aged 50 to 65 with alopecia areata. Some clones in this sample may be carry-over from other donors' samples. Both conserved end residues are part of each CDR3. D genes are given only for firm matches. Expanded clones get a size class; other rows say once, few or many, or leave the size out.

J: TRBJ2-7
V: TRBV7-9
size: many
D: -
DNA: TGTGCCAGCAGCACCCAGACGGGCGAGCAGTACTTC
CDR3: CASSTQTGEQYF

J: TRBJ1-4
V: TRBV4-1
size: few
D: TRBD1
DNA: TGCGCCAGCAGCCTGGGACAGGGGAACGAAAAACTGTTTTTT
CDR3: CASSLGQGNEKLFF

J: TRBJ2-7
V: TRBV12-3/TRBV12-4
size: -
D: -
DNA: TGTGCCAGCAGCCCGAACCTGGGGGGACTCCTCAATTACGAGCAGTACTTC
CDR3: CASSPNLGGLLNYEQYF

J: TRBJ2-1
V: TRBV27
size: few
D: -
DNA: TGTGCCAGCAGCTTCACAGGTTTTTACAATGAGCAGTTCTTC
CDR3: CASSFTGFYNEQFF

J: TRBJ2-1
V: TRBV10-1
size: -
D: TRBD2
DNA: TGCGCCAGCAGTGATATCGAGCGGGAGGGCCCTTACAATGAGCAGTTCTTC
CDR3: CASSDIEREGPYNEQFF

J: TRBJ2-1
V: TRBV9
size: many
D: -
DNA: TGTGCCAGCAGCGCGGACTACAATGAGCAGTTCTTC
CDR3: CASSADYNEQFF

J: TRBJ2-1
V: TRBV12-3/TRBV12-4
size: -
D: TRBD2
DNA: TGTGCCAGCAGTTTTACTAGCGGGATAGGACTCTACAATGAGCAGTTCTTC
CDR3: CASSFTSGIGLYNEQFF

J: TRBJ1-1
V: TRBV29-1
size: few
D: TRBD1
DNA: TGCAGCGTTGACCCGACAGGGAGCGGCACTGAAGCTTTCTTT
CDR3: CSVDPTGSGTEAFF

J: TRBJ2-7
V: TRBV14
size: -
D: TRBD2
DNA: TGTGCCAGCAGCCCCTCGTGGGGACTAGCGGGAGAGGAGCAGTACTTC
CDR3: CASSPSWGLAGEEQYF

J: TRBJ2-2
V: TRBV29-1
size: few
D: TRBD2
DNA: TGCAGCGTTGATACAGCGGGAGGTACCGGGGAGCTGTTTTTT
CDR3: CSVDTAGGTGELFF

J: TRBJ2-7
V: TRBV5-6
size: -
D: TRBD2
DNA: TGTGCCAGCAGCTTCACTAGCGAGGGGTACGAGCAGTACTTC
CDR3: CASSFTSEGYEQYF

J: TRBJ1-1
V: TRBV20-1
size: -
D: TRBD1
DNA: TGCAGTGCTACGACGACAGGGCGAGCTTTCTTT
CDR3: CSATTTGRAFF

J: TRBJ2-1
V: TRBV7-6
size: few
D: TRBD2
DNA: TGTGCCAGCAGCTTCAGGAGCGGGAGGGCCGGTTACGATGAGCAGTTCTTC
CDR3: CASSFRSGRAGYDEQFF

J: TRBJ2-7
V: TRBV20-1
size: many
D: TRBD1
DNA: TGCAGTGCCCAAAAGACAGGGACGAATTCGTACGAGCAGTACTTC
CDR3: CSAQKTGTNSYEQYF

J: TRBJ1-5
V: TRBV3-1
size: many
D: -
DNA: TGTGCCAGCAGCCAAGTAGGCCAGCCCCAGCATTTT
CDR3: CASSQVGQPQHF

J: TRBJ1-1
V: TRBV12-3/TRBV12-4
size: -
D: TRBD1
DNA: TGTGCCAACCTCCCGGGACAGGAGTCCACTGAAGCTTTCTTT
CDR3: CANLPGQESTEAFF

J: TRBJ2-3
V: TRBV30
size: many
D: -
DNA: TGTGCCGGGACCGCGGCCCGCGGCACAGATACGCAGTATTTT
CDR3: CAGTAARGTDTQYF

J: TRBJ2-1
V: TRBV5-1
size: -
D: -
DNA: TGCGCCAGCAGCTTGTTCAGCGGGTCGCCCTCCTACAATGAGCAGTTCTTC
CDR3: CASSLFSGSPSYNEQFF

J: TRBJ1-1
V: TRBV5-1
size: few
D: -
DNA: TGCGCCAGCAGCTTGGAGGGGCCAGGGAACACTGAAGCTTTCTTT
CDR3: CASSLEGPGNTEAFF

J: TRBJ2-1
V: TRBV12-3/TRBV12-4
size: many
D: TRBD2
DNA: TGTGCCAGCAGTTTGCTAGCGGGAGTGAATGAGCAGTTCTTC
CDR3: CASSLLAGVNEQFF

J: TRBJ2-7
V: TRBV3-1
size: many
D: TRBD2
DNA: TGTGCCAGCAGCCACCTAGCGGGAGGGCACTACGAGCAGTACTTC
CDR3: CASSHLAGGHYEQYF

J: TRBJ2-1
V: TRBV29-1
size: many
D: TRBD2
DNA: TGCAGCGTCGGGGGGACTCTACTGTACAATGAGCAGTTCTTC
CDR3: CSVGGTLLYNEQFF

J: TRBJ1-5
V: TRBV12-3/TRBV12-4
size: many
D: -
DNA: TGTGCCAGCACCCAGATGAATAGCAATCAGCCCCAGCATTTT
CDR3: CASTQMNSNQPQHF

J: TRBJ2-5
V: TRBV10-3
size: -
D: -
DNA: TGTGCCATCAGAGCCCAAGAGACCCAGTACTTC
CDR3: CAIRAQETQYF

J: TRBJ1-6
V: TRBV14
size: -
D: -
DNA: TGTGCCAGCAGCCAACCAGATTATAATTCACCCCTCCACTTT
CDR3: CASSQPDYNSPLHF

J: TRBJ2-1
V: TRBV20-1
size: -
D: -
DNA: TGCAGTGCTAGAAAGGACGACGGGAGCTCCTACAATGAGCAGTTCTTC
CDR3: CSARKDDGSSYNEQFF

J: TRBJ1-1
V: TRBV20-1
size: -
D: -
DNA: TGCAGTGCTGCCGGGACATCGAACACTGAAGCTTTCTTT
CDR3: CSAAGTSNTEAFF

J: TRBJ2-3
V: TRBV10-3
size: -
D: -
DNA: TGTGCCATCAGTGACCTCACAGATACGCAGTATTTT
CDR3: CAISDLTDTQYF

J: TRBJ1-1
V: TRBV5-1
size: -
D: TRBD1
DNA: TGCGCCAGCAGCATCGGGACAGGGGAGGGTGAAGCTTTCTTT
CDR3: CASSIGTGEGEAFF

J: TRBJ1-2
V: TRBV15
size: few
D: -
DNA: TGTGCCACCAGCAGAGATCGGGGCGGTGGATATGGCTACACCTTC
CDR3: CATSRDRGGGYGYTF

J: TRBJ2-1
V: TRBV10-3
size: many
D: TRBD2
DNA: TGTGCCAGCACACCTCAAGGAGCGGGAGGGAACAATGAGCAGTTCTTC
CDR3: CASTPQGAGGNNEQFF

J: TRBJ2-3
V: TRBV5-4
size: -
D: TRBD1
DNA: TGTGCCAGCAGCTTACAGGGGGCGCGCGATACGCAGTATTTT
CDR3: CASSLQGARDTQYF

J: TRBJ2-3
V: TRBV9
size: -
D: TRBD1
DNA: TGTGCCAGCAGCGTATCCGGACAGGCAGCAAGCTTCCCGGACACAGATACGCAGTATTTT
CDR3: CASSVSGQAASFPDTDTQYF

J: TRBJ1-2
V: TRBV30
size: -
D: -
DNA: TGTGCCTGGATAAGAGGGAACTATGGCTACACCTTC
CDR3: CAWIRGNYGYTF

J: TRBJ1-6
V: TRBV11-2
size: many
D: TRBD1
DNA: TGTGCCAGCAGCCCCAGCGGGACAGGGTTTTCACCCCTCCACTTT
CDR3: CASSPSGTGFSPLHF

J: TRBJ2-5
V: TRBV29-1
size: once
D: -
DNA: TGCAGCGTGGGACAAACCTCGGGAGAGACCCAGTACTTC
CDR3: CSVGQTSGETQYF

J: TRBJ1-4
V: TRBV7-9
size: few
D: TRBD1
DNA: TGTGCCAGCAGCTGGACAGGGGGCAGACTAAATGAAAAACTGTTTTTT
CDR3: CASSWTGGRLNEKLFF

J: TRBJ2-3
V: TRBV10-3
size: -
D: TRBD2
DNA: TGTGCCATCAATGCGGGAGCGGGCACAGATACGCAGTATTTT
CDR3: CAINAGAGTDTQYF

J: TRBJ2-7
V: TRBV7-9
size: many
D: -
DNA: TGTGCCAGCAGCTTAACCGGGGCCCGGAACGAGCAGTACTTC
CDR3: CASSLTGARNEQYF

J: TRBJ2-5
V: TRBV6-5
size: many
D: -
DNA: TGTGCCAGCAGTAGGGACTTTCAAGAGACCCAGTACTTC
CDR3: CASSRDFQETQYF

J: TRBJ2-1
V: TRBV7-3
size: few
D: TRBD2
DNA: TGTGCCAGCAGCTCCCAGGGGACTAGCGGTATTGGTGAGCAGTTCTTC
CDR3: CASSSQGTSGIGEQFF

J: TRBJ2-1
V: TRBV7-9
size: few
D: TRBD2
DNA: TGTGCCAGCAGCTTAGCGGGAGGGCCCCACAATGAGCAGTTCTTC
CDR3: CASSLAGGPHNEQFF

J: TRBJ1-6
V: TRBV10-3
size: -
D: -
DNA: TGTGCCATCACGGGGGAACGGAATTCACCCCTCCACTTT
CDR3: CAITGERNSPLHF

J: TRBJ2-7
V: TRBV29-1
size: few
D: -
DNA: TGCAGCGTTGAGCACGTCTACGAGCAGTACTTC
CDR3: CSVEHVYEQYF